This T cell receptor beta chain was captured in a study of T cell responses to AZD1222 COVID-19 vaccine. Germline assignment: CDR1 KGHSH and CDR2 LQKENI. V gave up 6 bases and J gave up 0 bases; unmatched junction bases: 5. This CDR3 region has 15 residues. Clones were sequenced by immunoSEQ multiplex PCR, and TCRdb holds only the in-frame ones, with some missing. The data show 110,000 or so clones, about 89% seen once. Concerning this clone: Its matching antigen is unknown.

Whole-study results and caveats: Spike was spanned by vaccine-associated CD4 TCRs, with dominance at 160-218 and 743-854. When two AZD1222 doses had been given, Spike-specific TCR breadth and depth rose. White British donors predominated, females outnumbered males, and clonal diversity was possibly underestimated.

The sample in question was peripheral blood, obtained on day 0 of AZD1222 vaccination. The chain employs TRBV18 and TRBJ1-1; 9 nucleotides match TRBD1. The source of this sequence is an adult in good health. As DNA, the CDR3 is TGTGCCAGCTCCACAGGGGGCAGGATGAACACTGAAGCTTTCTTT. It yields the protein CASSTGGRMNTEAFF. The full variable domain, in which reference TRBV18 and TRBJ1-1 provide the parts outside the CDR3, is NAGVMQNPRHLVRRRGQEARLRCSPMKGHSHVYWYRQLPEEGLKFMVYLQKENIIDESGMPKERFSAEFPKEGPSILRIQQVVRGDSAAYFCASSTGGRMNTEAFFGQGTRLTVV.